The 23 T cell receptor beta chains below come from one sample, sequenced in a study of blood T cell repertoires in COVID-19 (dated by TCRdb to 2020 to 2021). Library construction relied on the immunoSEQ multiplex PCR assay. In its TCRdb copy, this immuneACCESS table keeps in-frame sequences only and misses some clones. Where compared with another copy, unresolved V genes explain less than half of these, and the others have no known cause. The sample profile shows approximately 160,000 clones; less than 90% of them were found once. About 4.6% of the sample is held by the ten biggest clonotypes. Sequences were obtained from PBMCs or T cells enriched from blood (not recorded which). These receptor sequences come from a woman aged 45 to 65 who had recovered from COVID-19.

The rearrangement links TRBV27 to TRBJ1-1, with D unresolved. Trimming took off 5 bases at V and 0 bases at J, with 13 bases between the two ends. This CDR3 has 15 amino acids. CDR1 and CDR2 (germline): MNHEY, SMNVEV (reference sequence). For the CDR3, the DNA is TGTGCCAGCAGTAATCGACTGCGGATGAACACTGAAGCTTTCTTT. This translates into CASSNRLRMNTEAFF.

This clone was recorded only once. J is TRBJ2-3 and V is TRBV24-1, with no clear D. This CDR3 region has 14 residues. Looked up from germline, CDR1 is KGHDR and CDR2 is SFDVKD. V lost 5 bases and J 0 bases, leaving 8 bases between the germline ends. CDR3 in DNA: TGTGCCACCAGTGCCCTAGAAAGCACAGATACGCAGTATTTT. This sequence encodes CATSALESTDTQYF.

The V and J genes are TRBV15 and TRBJ2-1; D is possibly TRBD1 (6 bases). Per germline, CDR1 LNHNV and CDR2 YYDKDF (reference sequence). The CDR3 is 17 amino acids. Trimming removed 0 bases from V and 3 bases from J, with 15 bases in between. The CDR3 region is CATSREPHRVVYNEQFF. CDR3 in DNA: TGTGCCACCAGCAGAGAGCCCCACAGGGTAGTCTACAATGAGCAGTTCTTC.

A single count supports this clone. This sequence joins TRBV5-1 and TRBJ1-5; D is possibly TRBD1 (6 bases). CDR3 length: 14 amino acids. Germline CDR1 is SGHRS and CDR2 is YFSETQ. Trimming took 0 bases from V and 2 from J, leaving 6 bases between them. The CDR3 bases are TGCGCCAGCAGCTTGGGGGGGCGCAATCAGCCCCAGCATTTT. It specifies CASSLGGRNQPQHF.

The genes are TRBV12-3 or TRBV12-4 and TRBJ2-1; perhaps TRBD2 as D (6 bases). Deletions cut 6 bases from V and 5 bases from J, with 11 bases between. There are 13 residues in the CDR3. This CDR3 reads CASSRDSNNEQFF. As DNA, the CDR3 is TGTGCCAGCAGCCGGGACTCTAACAATGAGCAGTTCTTC.

This clone was seen once. The CDR3 loop is CASSTSGRRAEQFF. The CDR3 DNA reads TGTGCCAGCTCGACTAGCGGGAGGAGGGCTGAGCAGTTCTTC. The gene calls are TRBV6-5 and TRBJ2-1; 13 bases agree with TRBD2. Looked up from germline, CDR1 is MNHEY and CDR2 is SVGAGI. The CDR3 spans 14 residues. With 8 bases clipped from V and 9 bases from J, the junction kept 7 bases outside the gene matches.

This clone was detected a few times. The chain employs TRBV4-3 and TRBJ2-1; 9 nucleotides align to TRBD1. The CDR3 extends over 18 amino acids. Losses at the gene ends were 1 base for V and 6 bases for J; bases not matched to a gene: 13. The germline V gene has CDR1 LGHNA and CDR2 YSLEER. The CDR3 bases are TGCGCCAGCAGCCAAGTTCTCAGGAGACAGGGGGGAACCAATGAGCAGTTCTTC. It translates to CASSQVLRRQGGTNEQFF.

CDR3 DNA sequence: TGTGCCAGCAGCTCGACAGGGGAAGCTTTCTTT. It yields the protein CASSSTGEAFF. The chain couples TRBV7-9 to TRBJ1-1; TRBD1 matches at 7 bases. There are 11 residues in the CDR3. Trimming took 4 bases from V and 8 from J; bases not matched to a gene: 1. Germline-derived CDR1 and CDR2 are SEHNR and FQNEAQ (reference sequence).

This sequence joins TRBV6-5 and TRBJ1-1, with unresolved D. Germline values: CDR1 MNHEY, CDR2 SVGAGI. This CDR3 has 12 amino acids. Between the trimmed V and J ends, which lost 4 bases and 5 bases, there was a span of 8 bases. The CDR3 DNA is TGTGCCAGCAGTTGGAGTGGGACTGAAGCTTTCTTT. Protein sequence: CASSWSGTEAFF.

V gene TRBV6-6 combines with J gene TRBJ2-3, with D perhaps TRBD1 (6 bases). Trimming cost V 5 bases and J 2 bases, with 26 bases left between them. The CDR3 loop spans 19 amino acids. Germline CDR1 and CDR2: MNHNY and SVGAGI (reference sequence). CDR3 coding DNA: TGTGCCAGCAGTCCTAGGGGGAGATTAACTGACAAATCCACAGATACGCAGTATTTT. Translating it yields CASSPRGRLTDKSTDTQYF.

The V call is TRBV9, the J call TRBJ1-1, with D unresolved. V gave up 4 bases and J gave up 2 bases, with 24 bases separating them. The CDR3 covers 18 residues. Looked up from germline, CDR1 is SGDLS and CDR2 is YYNGEE. For the CDR3, the DNA is TGTGCCAGCAGCTCTAGCCCACGGTCACCGTCCTCTAACACTGAAGCTTTCTTT. Amino acids: CASSSSPRSPSSNTEAFF.

The rearrangement links TRBV9 to TRBJ1-1, with 7 bases identical to TRBD1. From germline, CDR1 is SGDLS and CDR2 YYNGEE. CDR3 length equals 15 residues. V was pared by 0 bases and J by 6 bases, with 8 bases of the junction left unmatched. The DNA for the CDR3 is TGTGCCAGCAGCGTAGAGGGGGCGATGGTGGCTGAAGCTTTCTTT. Residues: CASSVEGAMVAEAFF.

The V and J genes are TRBV28 and TRBJ2-2; 7 nucleotides line up with TRBD1. The CDR3 covers 16 residues. V lost 3 bases and J lost 6; bases outside the gene matches: 10. Per the germline V gene, CDR1 is MDHEN and CDR2 is SYDVKM. The CDR3 loop reads CASSLLGFQGAGELFF. Here the CDR3 DNA reads TGTGCCAGCAGTTTGTTGGGGTTTCAGGGGGCCGGGGAGCTGTTTTTT. The whole variable domain, remainder taken from reference TRBV28 and TRBJ2-2, is DVKVTQSSRYLVKRTGEKVFLECVQDMDHENMFWYRQDPGLGLRLIYFSYDVKMKEKGDIPEGYSVSREKKERFSLILESASTNQTSMYLCASSLLGFQGAGELFFGEGSRLTVL.

This clone has more than one count but fewer than ten. The chain is built from TRBV12-3 or TRBV12-4 and TRBJ1-2, with D uncertain. V dropped 5 bases and J dropped 4 bases, with 11 bases sitting between them. The CDR3 has 13 amino acids. The CDR3 DNA follows: TGTGCCAGCAGTACTGCCGCTTCCTATGGCTACACCTTC. As protein: CASSTAASYGYTF.

The V and J genes are TRBV28 and TRBJ1-1; 7 bases agree with TRBD1. J gave up 3 bases and V 3 bases, and 4 bases lay outside the gene matches. Germline assignment: CDR1 MDHEN and CDR2 SYDVKM. The CDR3 extends over 14 amino acids. The CDR3 DNA is TGTGCCAGCAGTTTCTATCAGGGGGACACTGAAGCTTTCTTT. Protein product: CASSFYQGDTEAFF.

In nucleotides, the CDR3 is TGTGCCAGTAGGTTTCAGGGAGGAAACACTGAAGCTTTCTTT. As protein: CASRFQGGNTEAFF. The chain is built from TRBV19 and TRBJ1-1; tentative D call: TRBD1 (5 bases). Germline CDR1 is LNHDA and CDR2 is SQIVND (reference sequence). The CDR3 covers 14 residues. Trimming took off 6 bases at V and 2 bases at J, with 13 bases between the two ends.

V is TRBV4-1 and J is TRBJ2-2; D remains unclear. This CDR3 region has 14 residues. V was cut by 1 base and J by 2 bases, with 5 bases left in between. Germline loops: CDR1 MGHRA, CDR2 YSYEKL. Here the CDR3 reads CASSQVSNTGELFF. CDR3 DNA: TGCGCCAGCAGCCAAGTCAGTAACACCGGGGAGCTGTTTTTT.

This chain joins TRBV28 and TRBJ1-6; 9 bases agree with TRBD1. This CDR3 has 14 amino acids. The V and J ends lost 5 bases and 7 bases, in that order; junction bases with no gene match: 3. Germline values: CDR1 MDHEN, CDR2 SYDVKM. The CDR3 here is CASSPGQGNSPLHF. DNA of the CDR3: TGTGCCAGCAGTCCCGGACAGGGGAATTCACCCCTCCACTTT.

V and J are TRBV6-5 and TRBJ1-2, with 9 bases matching TRBD1. Germline V gives CDR1 MNHEY, CDR2 SVGAGI. The CDR3 has 15 residues. With V trimmed by 6 bases and J by 7 bases, 12 bases remained unmatched. In nucleotides, the CDR3 is TGTGCCAGCAGGGTGATGGTGGGACAGGGAGGTGGCTACACCTTC. This sequence encodes CASRVMVGQGGGYTF.

The chain combines TRBV30 with TRBJ1-5; D ambiguous. Trimming removed 2 bases from V and 6 bases from J, with 14 bases in between. Germline assignment: CDR1 GTSNPN and CDR2 SVGIG (reference sequence). CDR3 size: 14 residues. CDR3 sequence: CAWSRGGRIQPQHF. Here the CDR3 DNA reads TGTGCCTGGAGTAGAGGCGGGCGAATTCAGCCCCAGCATTTT.

This clone appeared once. The chain uses TRBV27 and TRBJ2-3; 9 bases are a match to TRBD2. Trimming took 10 bases from V and 5 from J; bases not matched to a gene: 10. CDR3 length: 14 residues. Germline V gene sequence: CDR1 MNHEY, CDR2 SMNVEV (reference sequence). The chain's CDR3 is CATGAGGPVDTQYF. CDR3 DNA: TGTGCCACGGGGGCGGGGGGGCCGGTAGATACGCAGTATTTT.

The chain recombines TRBV5-1 with TRBJ1-1; 7 bases fit TRBD1. V was clipped by 4 bases and J by 1 base; unmatched bases: 4. This CDR3 contains 14 residues. The germline V gene encodes CDR1 SGHRS and CDR2 YFSETQ. The CDR3 spells CASSPTGANTEAFF. CDR3 sequence (DNA): TGCGCCAGCAGCCCCACAGGGGCGAACACTGAAGCTTTCTTT.

The chain links TRBV2 to TRBJ2-7; 7 nucleotides match TRBD2. The CDR3 length is 15 residues. Losses at the gene ends were 6 bases for V and 3 bases for J; bases not matched to a gene: 11. Germline loops: CDR1 SNHLY, CDR2 FYNNEI. CDR3 protein: CASSLWGGRSYEQYV. As DNA, the CDR3 is TGTGCCAGCAGCCTGTGGGGGGGTAGGAGCTACGAGCAGTACGTC.